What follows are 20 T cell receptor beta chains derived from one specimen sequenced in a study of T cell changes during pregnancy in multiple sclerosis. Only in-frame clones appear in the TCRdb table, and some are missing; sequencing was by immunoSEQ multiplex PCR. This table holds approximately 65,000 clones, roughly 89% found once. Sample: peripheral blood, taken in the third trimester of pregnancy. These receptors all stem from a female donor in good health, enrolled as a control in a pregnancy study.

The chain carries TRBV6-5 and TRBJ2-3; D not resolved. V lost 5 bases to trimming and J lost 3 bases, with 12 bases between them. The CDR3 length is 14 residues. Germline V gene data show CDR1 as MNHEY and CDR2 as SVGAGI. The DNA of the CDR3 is TGTGCCAGCAGTAAGGCTAGACGTACAGATACGCAGTATTTT. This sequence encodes CASSKARRTDTQYF.

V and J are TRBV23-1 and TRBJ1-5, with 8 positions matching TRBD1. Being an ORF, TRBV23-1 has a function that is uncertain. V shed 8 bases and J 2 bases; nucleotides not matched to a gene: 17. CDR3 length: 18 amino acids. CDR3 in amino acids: CASLPGQERIKGNQPQHF. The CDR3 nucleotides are TGCGCCAGCTTACCGGGACAGGAGAGGATTAAGGGCAATCAGCCCCAGCATTTT.

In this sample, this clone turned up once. CDR3 sequence: CASSLGAYQPQHF. The DNA for the CDR3 is TGTGCCAGCAGCTTAGGGGCCTATCAGCCCCAGCATTTT. The chain employs TRBV7-3 and TRBJ1-5; a possible D gene is TRBD1 (5 bases). Germline CDR1 is SGHTA and CDR2 is FQGTGA. Trimming cost V 2 bases and J 5 bases, with 7 bases left between them. CDR3 length: 13 amino acids.

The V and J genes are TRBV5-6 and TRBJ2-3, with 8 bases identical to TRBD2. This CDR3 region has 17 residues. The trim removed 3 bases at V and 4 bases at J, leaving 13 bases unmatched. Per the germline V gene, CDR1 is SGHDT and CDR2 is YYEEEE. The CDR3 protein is CASSWGPGGKEADTQYF. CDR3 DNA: TGTGCCAGCAGCTGGGGGCCGGGAGGGAAGGAGGCAGATACGCAGTATTTT.

DNA for the CDR3: TGTGCCAGCAGCTTTACAGGGGTAGGGGAGACCCAGTACTTC. Amino acid sequence: CASSFTGVGETQYF. The rearrangement joins TRBV7-3 to TRBJ2-5; 7 bases are a match to TRBD1. The CDR3 runs to 14 residues. With 3 bases clipped from V and 5 bases from J, the junction kept 6 bases outside the gene matches. Germline V gives CDR1 SGHTA, CDR2 FQGTGA.

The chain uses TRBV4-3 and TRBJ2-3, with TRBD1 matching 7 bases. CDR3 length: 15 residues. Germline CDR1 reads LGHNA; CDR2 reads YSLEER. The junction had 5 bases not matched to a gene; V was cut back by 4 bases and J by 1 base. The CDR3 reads CASSPRQGGTDTQYF. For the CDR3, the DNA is TGCGCCAGCAGCCCCAGACAGGGAGGCACAGATACGCAGTATTTT.

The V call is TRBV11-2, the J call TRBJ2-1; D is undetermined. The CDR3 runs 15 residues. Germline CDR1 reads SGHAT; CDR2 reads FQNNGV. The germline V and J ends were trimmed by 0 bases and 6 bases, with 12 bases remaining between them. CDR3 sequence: CASSLDSAPGNEQFF. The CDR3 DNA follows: TGTGCCAGCAGCTTAGATTCGGCCCCGGGCAATGAGCAGTTCTTC.

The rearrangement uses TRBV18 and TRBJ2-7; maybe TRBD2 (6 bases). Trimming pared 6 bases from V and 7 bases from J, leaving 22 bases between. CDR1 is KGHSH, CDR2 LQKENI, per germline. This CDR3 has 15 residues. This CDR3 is CASSPLEGIAGEQYF. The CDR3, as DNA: TGTGCCAGCTCCCCCCTCGAGGGGATCGCGGGAGAGCAGTACTTC. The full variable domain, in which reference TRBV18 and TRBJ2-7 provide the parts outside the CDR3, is NAGVMQNPRHLVRRRGQEARLRCSPMKGHSHVYWYRQLPEEGLKFMVYLQKENIIDESGMPKERFSAEFPKEGPSILRIQQVVRGDSAAYFCASSPLEGIAGEQYFGPGTRLTVT.

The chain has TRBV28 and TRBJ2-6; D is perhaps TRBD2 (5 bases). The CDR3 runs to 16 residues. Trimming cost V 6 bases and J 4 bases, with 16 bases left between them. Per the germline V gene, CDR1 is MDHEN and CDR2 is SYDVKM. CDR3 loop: CASRGLDKPGANVLTF. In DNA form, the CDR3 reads TGTGCCAGCAGAGGACTTGACAAGCCCGGGGCCAACGTCCTGACTTTC.

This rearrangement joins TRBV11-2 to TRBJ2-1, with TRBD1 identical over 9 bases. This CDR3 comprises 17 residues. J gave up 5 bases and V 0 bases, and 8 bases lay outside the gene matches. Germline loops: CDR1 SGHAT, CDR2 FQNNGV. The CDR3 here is CASSLDLVGQGHNEQFF. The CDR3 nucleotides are TGTGCCAGCAGCTTAGATCTTGTGGGACAGGGCCACAATGAGCAGTTCTTC.

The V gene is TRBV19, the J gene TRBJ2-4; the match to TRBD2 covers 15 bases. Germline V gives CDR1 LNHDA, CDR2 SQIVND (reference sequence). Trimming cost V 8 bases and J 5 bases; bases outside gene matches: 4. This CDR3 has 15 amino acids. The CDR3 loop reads CASLRTSGGENIQYF. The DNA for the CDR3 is TGTGCCAGTCTCAGGACTAGCGGGGGGGAAAACATTCAGTACTTC.

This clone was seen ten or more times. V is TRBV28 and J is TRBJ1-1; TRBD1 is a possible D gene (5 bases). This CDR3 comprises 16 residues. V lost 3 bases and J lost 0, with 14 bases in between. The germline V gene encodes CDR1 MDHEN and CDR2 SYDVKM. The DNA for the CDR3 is TGTGCCAGCAGTTTCACAGGTATTTCCCTGAACACTGAAGCTTTCTTT. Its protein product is CASSFTGISLNTEAFF.

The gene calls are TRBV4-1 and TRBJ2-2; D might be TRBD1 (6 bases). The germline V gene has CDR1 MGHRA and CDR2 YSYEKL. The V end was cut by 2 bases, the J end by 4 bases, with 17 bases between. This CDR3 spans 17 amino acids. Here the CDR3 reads CASSQLIGMTGTGELFF. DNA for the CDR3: TGCGCCAGCAGCCAACTCATCGGTATGACAGGCACCGGGGAGCTGTTTTTT.

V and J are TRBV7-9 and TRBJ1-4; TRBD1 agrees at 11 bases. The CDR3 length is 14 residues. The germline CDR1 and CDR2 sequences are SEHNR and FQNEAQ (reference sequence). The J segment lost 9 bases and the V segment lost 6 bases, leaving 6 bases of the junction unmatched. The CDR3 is CASRTGQGAQKLFF. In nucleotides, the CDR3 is TGTGCCAGCAGGACCGGACAGGGGGCCCAAAAACTGTTTTTT.

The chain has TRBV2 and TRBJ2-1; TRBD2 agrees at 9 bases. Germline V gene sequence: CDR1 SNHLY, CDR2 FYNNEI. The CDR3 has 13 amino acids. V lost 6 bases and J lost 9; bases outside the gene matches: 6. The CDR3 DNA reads TGTGCCAGCAGGGGGGGACTAGCCGGTGAGCAGTTCTTC. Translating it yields CASRGGLAGEQFF.

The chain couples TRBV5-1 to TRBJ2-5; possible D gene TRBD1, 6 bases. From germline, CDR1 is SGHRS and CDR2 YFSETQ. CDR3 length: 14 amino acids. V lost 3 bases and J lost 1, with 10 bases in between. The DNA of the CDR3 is TGCGCCAGCAGCTCTCAGGGGATCCAAGAGACCCAGTACTTC. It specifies CASSSQGIQETQYF.

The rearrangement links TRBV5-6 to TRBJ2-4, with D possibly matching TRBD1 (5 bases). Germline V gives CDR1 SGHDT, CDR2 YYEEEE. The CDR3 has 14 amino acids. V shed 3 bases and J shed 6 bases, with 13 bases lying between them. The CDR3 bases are TGTGCCAGCAGCTCCAGGGCGAGTGGAAACATTCAGTACTTC. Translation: CASSSRASGNIQYF.

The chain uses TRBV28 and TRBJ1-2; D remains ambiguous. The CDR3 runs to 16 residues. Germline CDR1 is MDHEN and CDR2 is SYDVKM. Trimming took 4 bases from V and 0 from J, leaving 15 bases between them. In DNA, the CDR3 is TGTGCCAGCAGTTCGAGGACTCTAACGACTAACTATGGCTACACCTTC. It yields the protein CASSSRTLTTNYGYTF.

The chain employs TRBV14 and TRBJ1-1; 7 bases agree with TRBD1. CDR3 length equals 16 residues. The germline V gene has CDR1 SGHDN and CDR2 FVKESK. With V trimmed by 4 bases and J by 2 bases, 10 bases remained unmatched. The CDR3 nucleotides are TGTGCCAGCAGCCCTACTCGACAGGGTTATAACACTGAAGCTTTCTTT. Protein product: CASSPTRQGYNTEAFF.

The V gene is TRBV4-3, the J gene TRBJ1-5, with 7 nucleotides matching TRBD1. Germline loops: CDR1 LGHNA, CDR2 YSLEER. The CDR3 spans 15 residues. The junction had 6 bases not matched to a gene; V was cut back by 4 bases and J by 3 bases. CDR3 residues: CASSPGTETNQPQHF. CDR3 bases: TGCGCCAGCAGCCCAGGGACAGAAACCAATCAGCCCCAGCATTTT.